These 5 T cell receptor beta chains originate from one sample sequenced in a study of blood T cell repertoires in COVID-19. Generated by immunoSEQ multiplex PCR, the TCRdb table keeps only in-frame clones and is missing some. Here the sample spans some 80,000 clones, 81% being singletons. The specimen was peripheral blood. These TCRs come from a man older than 75 with acute or convalescent COVID-19.

The chain recombines TRBV10-3 with TRBJ1-3; D uncertain. Trimming took 8 bases from V and 4 from J, leaving 15 bases between them. Germline loops: CDR1 ENHRY, CDR2 SYGVKD. CDR3 length equals 14 residues. CDR3 loop: CAIAPGIFGNTIYF. CDR3 DNA: TGTGCCATCGCCCCCGGGATCTTCGGAAACACCATATATTTT.

This clone has a handful of counts. The chain uses TRBV4-1 and TRBJ1-6, with 9 nucleotides matching TRBD1. V lost 1 base, J lost 7 bases, and 8 bases stayed unmatched. The CDR3 runs 17 residues. Germline CDR1 is MGHRA and CDR2 is YSYEKL. The CDR3 spells CASSQAITGTGNSPLHF. The CDR3 nucleotides read TGCGCCAGCAGCCAAGCCATCACCGGGACAGGGAATTCACCCCTCCACTTT.

J is TRBJ1-5 and V is TRBV7-8, with TRBD1 identical over 10 bases. CDR3 length equals 17 residues. With 5 bases clipped from V and 1 base from J, the junction kept 8 bases outside the gene matches. Germline-derived CDR1 and CDR2 are SGHVS and FQNEAQ. The chain's CDR3 is CASSRGTGDGSNQPQHF. The DNA of the CDR3 is TGTGCCAGCAGCCGAGGGACAGGGGATGGGAGCAATCAGCCCCAGCATTTT. Filled out from reference TRBV7-8 and TRBJ1-5, the complete variable domain reads GAGVSQSPRYKVAKRGQDVALRCDPISGHVSLFWYQQALGQGPEFLTYFQNEAQLDKSGLPSDRFFAERPEGSVSTLKIQRTQQEDSAVYLCASSRGTGDGSNQPQHFGDGTRLSIL.

This chain links TRBV11-2 with TRBJ2-1, with 7 nucleotides matching TRBD2. The CDR3 runs to 18 residues. Losses at the gene ends were 5 bases for V and 0 bases for J; bases not matched to a gene: 13. From germline, CDR1 is SGHAT and CDR2 FQNNGV. This CDR3 is CASSRSYGASGSYNEQFF. The CDR3 DNA follows: TGTGCCAGCAGCCGCTCTTACGGCGCTAGCGGCTCCTACAATGAGCAGTTCTTC.

This sequence joins TRBV15 and TRBJ2-5; D is uncertain. Germline CDR1 and CDR2: LNHNV and YYDKDF (reference sequence). Trimming took off 5 bases at V and 1 base at J, with 17 bases between the two ends. This CDR3 spans 16 amino acids. Here the CDR3 reads CATSVATGPGQETQYF. As DNA, the CDR3 is TGTGCCACCAGCGTGGCCACTGGGCCAGGCCAAGAGACCCAGTACTTC.